This T cell receptor beta chain was sequenced for a study of T cell responses to AZD1222 COVID-19 vaccine. Overall study results and limits: Clonal diversity was possibly underestimated; the donors were predominantly white British and more often female.

The method was immunoSEQ multiplex PCR; TCRdb's version includes in-frame clones alone and lacks a portion of them. Among about 100,000 clones listed, about 85% were seen once. In this sample, this clone turned up once. Its antigen is currently unknown. In germline, CDR1 is SGHVS, CDR2 FQNEAQ. The CDR3 covers 15 residues. V was cut by 5 bases and J by 2 bases, with 16 bases left in between. Material: peripheral blood, obtained on day 0 of AZD1222 vaccination. The chain links TRBV7-8 to TRBJ2-7, with D possibly matching TRBD2 (5 bases). The receptor was derived from an adult in good health. In DNA form, the CDR3 reads TGTGCCAGCAGCCGGCTAGCTCCCGACCCCTACGAGCAGTACTTC. Translation: CASSRLAPDPYEQYF.